A selection of T cell receptor beta chains follows, all from one sample in a study of cytomegalovirus exposure and HLA in healthy donors. Sequencing used immunoSEQ multiplex PCR; TCRdb keeps in-frame clones, though not all of them. The sample lists 55,000 to 80,000 clones; just under 95% were seen once. The sequenced sample consisted of PBMCs. Every receptor here comes from a woman under 30 in good health and CMV-seropositive. Both conserved end residues are part of each CDR3. A D gene is named only where the DNA matches it firmly. Size values are once, few and many counts, or a class for expanded clones, and some rows have none.

D,V,J,size,DNA,CDR3
TRBD2,TRBV28,TRBJ2-5,.,TGTGCCAGCAGCATGTTGGCCCCAACTCCGGGAGGTTCCCAGAAGACCCAGTACTTC,CASSMLAPTPGGSQKTQYF
.,TRBV6-5,TRBJ1-5,.,TGTGCCAGCAGTTTAACGGTAGAGGGGGTCCCGGGGCATTTT,CASSLTVEGVPGHF
TRBD1,TRBV19,TRBJ2-7,.,TGTGCCAGTAGTTCGACAGGGAGCGAGCAGTACTTC,CASSSTGSEQYF
TRBD1,TRBV7-2,TRBJ1-6,.,TGTGCCAGCAGCTTAGGACAGGGTTCACCCCTCCACTTT,CASSLGQGSPLHF
TRBD2,TRBV7-2,TRBJ2-2,.,TGTGCCAGCAGTTCTAGCGGACCCGGGGAGCTGTTTTTT,CASSSSGPGELFF
.,TRBV27,TRBJ1-1,.,TGTGCCAGCAGTTCCGGGTATAGGACTGAAGCTTTCTTT,CASSSGYRTEAFF
TRBD1,TRBV4-2,TRBJ2-1,.,TGTGCCAGCAGCTCGGGACAGGGAAGCAATGAGCAGTTCTTC,CASSSGQGSNEQFF
TRBD2,TRBV19,TRBJ2-1,.,TGTGCCAGTGGACTAGCGGGAGTCGATGAGCAGTTCTTC,CASGLAGVDEQFF
.,TRBV6-5,TRBJ2-6,.,TGTGCCAGCACCCAACGGGGCTCTGGGGCCAACGTCCTGACTTTC,CASTQRGSGANVLTF
TRBD2,TRBV11-2,TRBJ2-1,.,TGTGCCAGCAGCCGTGGACTAGCGACCCGCGAGCAGTTCTTC,CASSRGLATREQFF
.,TRBV7-2,TRBJ1-1,.,TGTGCCAGCAGCTTAGCGGGGGGGGTAGGAACTGAAGCTTTCTTT,CASSLAGGVGTEAFF
TRBD1,TRBV6-6,TRBJ1-6,.,TGTGCCAGCAGCAACGGGACAGGGGTTTTTAGGCCACCCCTCCACTTT,CASSNGTGVFRPPLHF
.,TRBV4-2,TRBJ1-2,once,TGTGCCAGCAGCCAAGAGGAAGCAGGCCTGGTCTATGGCTACACCTTC,CASSQEEAGLVYGYTF
.,TRBV7-2,TRBJ1-2,.,TGTGCCAGCAGCTTGGGTGGGGGGAGCTATGGCTACACCTTC,CASSLGGGSYGYTF
TRBD1,TRBV6-1,TRBJ1-5,.,TGTGCCAGCAGGGGACAGGGGGCCGGTCAGCCCCAGCATTTT,CASRGQGAGQPQHF
.,TRBV18,TRBJ2-7,.,TGTGCCAGCTCACCGGGTCAGGGCGGCTCCTACGAGCAGTACTTC,CASSPGQGGSYEQYF
.,TRBV5-6,TRBJ1-1,.,TGTGCCAGCAGCTTGGGCAGGCCCACTGAAGCTTTCTTT,CASSLGRPTEAFF
TRBD1,TRBV4-3,TRBJ1-4,.,TGCGCCAGCAGCCAAGGGGACAGGGGTGCAACTAATGAAAAACTGTTTTTT,CASSQGDRGATNEKLFF
TRBD2,TRBV4-3,TRBJ2-3,.,TGCGCCAGCAGCTTCACCCACAGCGGGACTAGCACAGATACGCAGTATTTT,CASSFTHSGTSTDTQYF
TRBD1,TRBV4-2,TRBJ2-1,few,TGTGCCAGCAGCCAAGAGGAGGACAGGGTCTACAATGAGCAGTTCTTC,CASSQEEDRVYNEQFF
.,TRBV5-1,TRBJ1-1,.,TGCGCCAGCAGCTTCGGACATCCGAACACTGAAGCTTTCTTT,CASSFGHPNTEAFF
.,TRBV6-5,TRBJ1-2,few,TGTGCCAGCAGACGACAGACCTATGGCTACACCTTC,CASRRQTYGYTF
.,TRBV19,TRBJ1-4,.,TGTGCCAGTAGTATAGTTCTAGGACGGGGAAAACTGTTTTTT,CASSIVLGRGKLFF
.,TRBV4-2,TRBJ2-1,.,TGTGCCAGCAGCCAGCCGGGTCTGTGGGAGCAGTTCTTC,CASSQPGLWEQFF
.,TRBV10-3,TRBJ2-5,.,TGTGCTGTAGGTGGGCAACAAGAGACCCAGTACTTC,CAVGGQQETQYF
TRBD2,TRBV10-1,TRBJ2-7,once,TGCGCCAGTAAGCGGGGGGAGAGCTCCTACGAGCAGTACTTC,CASKRGESSYEQYF
.,TRBV6-5,TRBJ2-7,.,TGTGCCAGCAGTTACCGGCCGGGAGCCTTGGGGTACTTC,CASSYRPGALGYF
TRBD1,TRBV28,TRBJ2-7,.,TGTGCCATCGCCCCCAGGACAGGGGGCCCGCTATTCCCCTACGAGCAGTACTTC,CAIAPRTGGPLFPYEQYF
.,TRBV25-1,TRBJ1-3,.,TGTGCCAGCAGAACAGCCAACACCATATATTTT,CASRTANTIYF
TRBD1,TRBV28,TRBJ2-7,.,TGTGCCAGCAGTCCTGCTTTGGGCAGGGGGTACGAGCAGTACTTC,CASSPALGRGYEQYF
TRBD1,TRBV28,TRBJ1-2,.,TGTGCCAGCAGTTTTGTAGGACAGGAGACTAACTATGGCTACACCTTC,CASSFVGQETNYGYTF
.,TRBV28,TRBJ1-5,.,TGTGCCAGCATGGGGCAGGGCAATCAGCCCCAGCATTTT,CASMGQGNQPQHF
.,TRBV10-1,TRBJ2-3,.,TGCGCCAGCAGTGATCCCAGACAGGAGGCAGATACGCAGTATTTT,CASSDPRQEADTQYF
.,TRBV6-5,TRBJ2-7,.,TGTGCCAGCAGGCCAGGACAGTTGATGCACGAGCAGTACTTC,CASRPGQLMHEQYF
.,TRBV11-1,TRBJ2-2,.,TGTGCCAGCAGCCAGGGTTCTTGGGCTACCGGGGAGCTGTTTTTT,CASSQGSWATGELFF
TRBD2,TRBV5-6,TRBJ2-5,.,TGTGCCAGCAGAACTCTAGCGGTCCAAGAGACCCAGTACTTC,CASRTLAVQETQYF
.,TRBV5-1,TRBJ2-1,.,TGCGCCAGCAGCTCCCCTTTGGGGGGAGGCTACAATGAGCAGTTCTTC,CASSSPLGGGYNEQFF
.,TRBV6-1,TRBJ2-7,.,TGTGCCAGCATAAGGACAGCCTCCTACGAGCAGTACTTC,CASIRTASYEQYF
.,TRBV14,TRBJ1-1,.,TGTGCCAGCAGCCGGACTTCTTCGAACACTGAAGCTTTCTTT,CASSRTSSNTEAFF
TRBD2,TRBV25-1,TRBJ2-1,.,TGTGCCAACCAAGGGAGGGGTAATGAGCAGTTCTTC,CANQGRGNEQFF
.,TRBV28,TRBJ1-1,.,TGTGCCAGCAGTGGGTGGGAGGGGTTGAACACTGAAGCTTTCTTT,CASSGWEGLNTEAFF
TRBD1,TRBV19,TRBJ2-5,.,TGTGCCAGTACTGTGGGGACGGGACAGGGGGAGACCCAGTACTTC,CASTVGTGQGETQYF
.,TRBV5-6,TRBJ2-2,.,TGTGCCAGCAGCCCGGGACTCCCAAACAACATAGCGAACACCGGGGAGCTGTTTTTT,CASSPGLPNNIANTGELFF
.,TRBV1,TRBJ1-5,.,TGCACCAGCAGCCGCGGGCGCTTTAGGCAGCCCCAGCATTTT,CTSSRGRFRQPQHF
.,TRBV30,TRBJ1-1,.,TGTGCCTGGATTCCGACGGGGAATAAACTCACTGAAGCTTTCTTT,CAWIPTGNKLTEAFF
TRBD2,TRBV4-1,TRBJ2-1,.,TGCGCCAGCAGCCAAGATGGGACGGGAGGGCCTTACAATGAGCAGTTCTTC,CASSQDGTGGPYNEQFF
TRBD1,TRBV5-1,TRBJ2-7,few,TGCGCCAGCAGCCCGGCCGGACAGGGACAAAGGGAGCAGTACTTC,CASSPAGQGQREQYF